This T cell receptor (beta chain) was recovered during a study of blood T cell repertoires in COVID-19. The wider study: The United States, Italy and Spain supplied acute and convalescent COVID-19 samples.

The repertoire was sequenced with immunoSEQ multiplex PCR; TCRdb's copy has only in-frame clones and lacks some. Counted here are roughly 200,000 clones, 70% to 80% occurring once; the ten biggest clones make up about 13%. CDR3 length: 13 amino acids. V gave up 2 bases and J gave up 7 bases; unmatched junction bases: 4. The germline CDR1 and CDR2 sequences are GTSNPN and SVGIG (reference sequence). The rearrangement links TRBV30 to TRBJ1-4; the match to TRBD1 covers 7 bases. Sample: peripheral blood. This sequence originates from a man over 45 who had recovered from COVID-19. The CDR3 is CAWSYGTAEKLFF. CDR3 DNA sequence: TGTGCCTGGAGTTATGGGACAGCTGAAAAACTGTTTTTT. Filled out from reference TRBV30 and TRBJ1-4, the complete variable domain reads SQTIHQWPATLVQPVGSPLSLECTVEGTSNPNLYWYRQAAGRGLQLLFYSVGIGQISSEVPQNLSASRPQDRQFILSSKKLLLSDSGFYLCAWSYGTAEKLFFGSGTQLSVL.